This T cell receptor (beta chain) was captured by sequencing in a study of blood T cell repertoires in COVID-19. About the research overall: COVID-19 samples, acute and convalescent, were from the United States, Italy and Spain. T cells, B-cell-depleted T cells, or PBMCs supplied cDNA or gDNA.

CDR1 is MNHNS, CDR2 SASEGT, per germline. The V and J ends lost 3 bases and 0 bases respectively, with 12 bases between them. The CDR3 runs to 17 residues. Data came from immunoSEQ multiplex PCR; TCRdb stores just in-frame clones and leaves some out. The data hold over 450,000 clones, with roughly nine tenths observed a single time. Sequenced material: peripheral blood. The TCR sequence derives from a woman aged 50 to 60 with COVID-19, enrolled during active disease. The chain joins TRBV6-1 to TRBJ1-6, with D maybe TRBD1 (5 bases). The CDR3 coding sequence is TGTGCCAGCAGTGACCACAGGTTCTCCTCCTATAATTCACCCCTCCACTTT. Amino acid sequence: CASSDHRFSSYNSPLHF.